These 27 T cell receptor beta chains came from one sample sequenced in a study of human T cells and chemical hapten exposure. Time point described: pre-sensitization, week 0. Sample treatment: therapeutic diphenylcyclopropenone sensitization with weekly scalp DPC. TCRdb re-derived calls from the RACE reads in MiXCR, one entry per CDR3 protein. The sample holds about 42,000 distinct CDR3 sequences, around 12% seen once. The sequenced sample was whole blood, obtained in connection with sensitization to the hapten diphenylcyclopropenone (DPC). The origin of the receptors is a young woman with alopecia areata. Some clones in this sample may be carry-over from other donors' samples.

This chain joins TRBV30 and TRBJ2-7; the match to TRBD1 covers 7 bases. V lost 1 base and J lost 4; bases outside the gene matches: 7. CDR3 size: 14 residues. Germline CDR1 is GTSNPN and CDR2 is SVGIG (reference sequence). CDR3 nucleotide sequence: TGTGCCTGGAGTGCGACCGGGACAGAGTACGAGCAGTACTTC. It encodes CAWSATGTEYEQYF.

This clonotype was seen only a few times. V and J are TRBV28 and TRBJ2-5, with a possible D match to TRBD1 (5 bases). This CDR3 is built from 14 residues. Trimming took 3 bases from V and 7 from J, leaving 15 bases between them. The V gene's germline CDR1 is MDHEN and CDR2 SYDVKM. This CDR3 reads CASSLDGRQGTQYF. CDR3 coding DNA: TGTGCCAGCAGTTTGGACGGGCGCCAGGGGACCCAGTACTTC.

This clonotype appeared a few times. The gene calls are TRBV2 and TRBJ2-5; D may be TRBD2 (5 bases). CDR3 size: 16 residues. The germline V and J ends were trimmed by 5 bases and 2 bases, with 18 bases remaining between them. CDR1 SNHLY and CDR2 FYNNEI come from the germline V gene. In nucleotides, the CDR3 is TGTGCCAGCAGTTTTATCGCTACTAGAGATCAAGAGACCCAGTACTTC. Protein: CASSFIATRDQETQYF.

V and J are TRBV6-2 or TRBV6-3 and TRBJ2-3; the D gene could be TRBD1 or TRBD2 (5 bases each). Germline loops: CDR1 MNHEY, CDR2 SVGEGT. CDR3 size: 14 residues. Trimming left V 7 bases short and J 0 bases short, with 11 bases between. CDR3 sequence reads: CASTGRYSTDTQYF. In DNA form, the CDR3 reads TGTGCCAGCACAGGGAGATATAGCACAGATACGCAGTATTTT.

This clonotype was found a few times. The chain carries TRBV20-1 and TRBJ2-7, with 9 positions matching TRBD1. This CDR3 has 16 residues. J lost 2 bases, V lost 1 base, and 9 bases had no gene match. CDR1 is DFQATT and CDR2 is SNEGSKA in the germline V gene (reference sequence). The CDR3 DNA reads TGCAGTGCTAGAGCCACCACAGGGGGCTCTCCCTACGAGCAGTACTTC. Its protein product is CSARATTGGSPYEQYF.

This clonotype has ten or more counts. CDR3: CASSSMLIGEQFF. The CDR3 DNA sequence: TGTGCCAGCAGCTCCATGTTGATCGGTGAGCAGTTCTTC. The chain joins TRBV13 to TRBJ2-1; no reliable D call. Trimming took off 4 bases at V and 9 bases at J, with 13 bases between the two ends. The CDR3 is 13 amino acids. Germline V gene data show CDR1 as PRHDT and CDR2 as FYEKMQ (reference sequence).

This clonotype was seen a handful of times. The rearrangement joins TRBV28 to TRBJ2-2, with TRBD2 matching over 11 bases. V lost 3 bases to trimming and J lost 9 bases; unmatched junction nucleotides: 15. The CDR3 totals 18 residues. Germline lookup yields CDR1 MDHEN and CDR2 SYDVKM. CDR3 sequence (DNA): TGTGCCAGCAGTTTGTCAGCCGCCTCTAGCGGGAGGTTCCGGGAGCTGTTTTTT. Translating it yields CASSLSAASSGRFRELFF.

In this sample, this clonotype turned up many times. This chain uses TRBV18 with TRBJ1-1; D unresolved. This CDR3 has 13 residues. Germline lookup yields CDR1 KGHSH and CDR2 LQKENI. V lost 5 bases and J 1 base, leaving 8 bases between the germline ends. The CDR3 DNA sequence: TGTGCCAGCTCATGGCAGGCGAACACTGAAGCTTTCTTT. Translation: CASSWQANTEAFF.

In this sample, this clonotype turned up a few times. The rearrangement uses TRBV28 and TRBJ2-7, with 8 bases matching TRBD2. Trimming took 6 bases from V and 2 from J; bases not matched to a gene: 9. The CDR3 totals 15 residues. The germline CDR1 and CDR2 sequences are MDHEN and SYDVKM. The CDR3 reads CASSSGTRVPYEQYF. CDR3 nucleotides: TGTGCCAGCAGCTCCGGGACTAGGGTACCCTACGAGCAGTACTTC.

This clonotype was found a few times. This chain joins TRBV28 and TRBJ1-2; unclear D gene. From germline, CDR1 is MDHEN and CDR2 SYDVKM. With 10 bases removed from V and 6 bases from J, the gap between germline ends came to 6 bases. The CDR3 extends over 9 amino acids. This CDR3 reads CATHHGYTF. The CDR3 DNA is TGTGCCACCCACCATGGCTACACCTTC.

J is TRBJ2-1 and V is TRBV7-2; D may correspond to TRBD1 or TRBD2 (5 bases each). Germline V CDR1 and CDR2: SGHTA, FQGNSA. The CDR3 runs to 15 residues. Trimming removed 3 bases at V and 0 bases at J, with 9 bases between. This CDR3 is CASSLGTGSYNEQFF. In nucleotides, the CDR3 is TGTGCCAGCAGCTTGGGGACCGGCTCCTACAATGAGCAGTTCTTC.

Many counts were recorded for this clonotype. V gene TRBV7-2 combines with J gene TRBJ1-2; D gene uncertain. The CDR3 sequence is 15 residues long. CDR1 SGHTA and CDR2 FQGNSA come from the germline V gene. V was pared by 4 bases and J by 0 bases, with 12 bases between. CDR3 amino acids: CASSYFSGANYGYTF. The CDR3 bases are TGTGCCAGCAGCTACTTTAGTGGGGCTAACTATGGCTACACCTTC.

The J gene is TRBJ2-3, the V gene TRBV20-1; tentative D call: TRBD2 (5 bases). The CDR3 contains 13 residues. V gave up 4 bases and J gave up 2 bases, with 10 bases separating them. Germline values: CDR1 DFQATT, CDR2 SNEGSKA (reference sequence). CDR3 nucleotide sequence: TGCAGTGCTACTGTCGGGAACACAGATACGCAGTATTTT. This encodes CSATVGNTDTQYF.

This clonotype showed up many times. The chain has TRBV6-4 and TRBJ1-1; no firm D call. Per germline, CDR1 MRHNA and CDR2 SNTAGT. Deletions cut 3 bases from V and 4 bases from J, with 9 bases between. This CDR3 has 13 residues. In nucleotides, the CDR3 is TGTGCCAGCAGTGAAGAGGAGAGCACTGAAGCTTTCTTT. Protein: CASSEEESTEAFF.

The chain's CDR3 is CASRWNREQYF. The CDR3 DNA reads as TGTGCCAGCAGATGGAATAGGGAGCAGTACTTC. The chain links TRBV28 to TRBJ2-7; D gene uncertain. Germline V CDR1 and CDR2: MDHEN, SYDVKM. The germline V and J ends were trimmed by 6 bases and 7 bases, with 10 bases remaining between them. The CDR3 is 11 amino acids. The entire variable domain, with the rest obtained from reference TRBV28 and TRBJ2-7, is as follows: DVKVTQSSRYLVKRTGEKVFLECVQDMDHENMFWYRQDPGLGLRLIYFSYDVKMKEKGDIPEGYSVSREKKERFSLILESASTNQTSMYLCASRWNREQYFGPGTRLTVT.

The chain joins TRBV2 to TRBJ2-2; D call uncertain. The germline CDR1 and CDR2 sequences are SNHLY and FYNNEI. V was pared by 7 bases and J by 0 bases, with 12 bases between. This CDR3 spans 15 amino acids. CDR3 nucleotides: TGTGCCAGCATTACCGACACAGCGAACACCGGGGAGCTGTTTTTT. Its protein product is CASITDTANTGELFF.

This clonotype showed up many times. CDR3 in DNA: TGTGCCAGCAGCTGGGGACTAGCGGGCCTAGCTGTCACCGGGGAGCTGTTTTTT. It codes for CASSWGLAGLAVTGELFF. V is TRBV5-6 and J is TRBJ2-2; 12 nucleotides agree with TRBD2. The ends lost 3 bases at V and 4 bases at J; junction bases unmatched: 10. The CDR3 totals 18 residues. The germline V gene encodes CDR1 SGHDT and CDR2 YYEEEE.

This clonotype was recorded a few times. V usage is TRBV7-3 and J usage is TRBJ1-1; TRBD1 is a possible D gene (5 bases). The CDR3 is 13 residues long. Looked up from germline, CDR1 is SGHTA and CDR2 is FQGTGA. V gave up 5 bases and J gave up 0 bases, with 7 bases separating them. The CDR3: CASSVTVNTEAFF. The CDR3 region has the DNA TGTGCCAGCAGCGTGACAGTGAACACTGAAGCTTTCTTT.

This clonotype appeared many times. The chain joins TRBV28 to TRBJ1-4; D ambiguous. This CDR3 is built from 16 residues. V was cut by 3 bases and J by 5 bases, with 16 bases left in between. Germline V gene lookup returns CDR1 MDHEN and CDR2 SYDVKM. The CDR3 region is CASSLVLGIVNEKLFF. CDR3 coding DNA: TGTGCCAGCAGTTTGGTCCTAGGCATAGTAAATGAAAAACTGTTTTTT.

Only a few counts were recorded for this clonotype. This chain links TRBV6-5 with TRBJ1-2, with a possible D match to TRBD1 (5 bases). Germline lookup yields CDR1 MNHEY and CDR2 SVGAGI. Trimming shortened V by 6 bases and J by 4 bases, and 12 bases separated the two germline ends. The CDR3 extends over 13 amino acids. CDR3 bases: TGTGCCAGCAGGCAGGGTTTTGGCTATGGCTACACCTTC. Translating gives CASRQGFGYGYTF.

The genes are TRBV12-3 or TRBV12-4 and TRBJ2-7, with 8 bases that match TRBD1. This CDR3 has 14 residues. Losses at the gene ends were 6 bases for V and 1 base for J; bases not matched to a gene: 5. CDR3 coding DNA: TGTGCCAGCAGGAGGACAGGGAAGTCCTACGAGCAGTACTTC. It specifies CASRRTGKSYEQYF.

This clonotype showed up many times. The V and J genes are TRBV2 and TRBJ2-7, with D perhaps TRBD2 (6 bases). V was trimmed by 11 bases and J by 6 bases, leaving 17 bases between them. Germline V gene sequence: CDR1 SNHLY, CDR2 FYNNEI. The CDR3 sequence is 12 residues long. As DNA, the CDR3 is TGTGCCCAGCGCGGGACTCTGGGCGAGCAGTACTTC. As protein: CAQRGTLGEQYF.

The rearrangement joins TRBV29-1 to TRBJ2-7; TRBD1 aligns across 9 bases. Looked up from germline, CDR1 is SQVTM and CDR2 is ANQGSEA. Trimming removed 7 bases from V and 6 bases from J; junction bases left unmatched: 7. The CDR3 covers 12 residues. The CDR3, as DNA: TGCAGCGCCCGGACAGGGGAAGCCGAGCAGTACTTC. This encodes CSARTGEAEQYF.

This clonotype was seen a few times. V usage is TRBV18 and J usage is TRBJ1-3; no definite D call. The V gene lost 0 bases and the J gene lost 0 bases, with 9 bases spanning the gap. This CDR3 has 16 amino acids. Germline lookup yields CDR1 KGHSH and CDR2 LQKENI. The CDR3 spells CASSPPPPISGNTIYF. In nucleotides, the CDR3 is TGTGCCAGCTCACCACCTCCCCCAATCTCTGGAAACACCATATATTTT.

At least ten counts were recorded for this clonotype. The rearrangement joins TRBV7-2 to TRBJ2-7; no clear D gene. Germline V gene lookup returns CDR1 SGHTA and CDR2 FQGNSA. Between the trimmed V and J ends, which lost 0 bases and 3 bases, there was a span of 9 bases. CDR3 length: 14 amino acids. The CDR3 loop is CASSLAGPGYEQYF. For the CDR3, the DNA is TGTGCCAGCAGCTTAGCCGGGCCCGGCTACGAGCAGTACTTC.

The CDR3 nucleotides are TGTGCCAGCAGTCGCCCCAGGGTTGGGACGAACACTGAAGCTTTCTTT. It encodes CASSRPRVGTNTEAFF. The rearrangement links TRBV6-2 or TRBV6-3 to TRBJ1-1; perhaps TRBD1 as D (5 bases). V was trimmed by 5 bases and J by 1 base, leaving 17 bases between them. CDR1 is MNHEY, CDR2 SVGEGT, per germline. The CDR3 has 16 residues.

This clonotype was detected only a few times. CDR3 sequence (DNA): TGTGCCAGCAGCCAAGATTTAACAGGGTTCACCTACAATGAGCAGTTCTTC. Amino acid sequence: CASSQDLTGFTYNEQFF. This sequence joins TRBV4-2 and TRBJ2-1, with D maybe TRBD1 (6 bases). The V end was cut by 0 bases, the J end by 2 bases, with 14 bases between. From germline, CDR1 is LGHNA and CDR2 YNFKEQ. This CDR3 has 17 amino acids.